This is a list of T cell receptor beta chains from one sample in a study of blood T cell repertoires in COVID-19. The method was immunoSEQ multiplex PCR; TCRdb's version includes in-frame clones alone and lacks a portion of them. The sample has 65,000 to 90,000 clones; 80% to 90% are singletons. The sequenced sample was peripheral blood. These receptors originate from a man older than 75 with acute or convalescent COVID-19. Both conserved end residues are part of each CDR3. Fields, in order: D gene, clone size, J gene, V gene, CDR3 DNA, CDR3 protein. The D gene is left open where the match is weak. Size is omitted from some rows. Given values are once, few, many or a class for expanded clones.

TRBD2,-,TRBJ2-1,TRBV27,TGTGCCAGCAGTTTTGGAACGGGAGGGCCCGGGGAGCAGTTCTTC,CASSFGTGGPGEQFF
-,-,TRBJ1-2,TRBV7-2,TGTGCCAGCAGCTTAGCCTCTGGCAGCTATGGCTACACCTTC,CASSLASGSYGYTF
-,-,TRBJ1-1,TRBV12-5,TGTGCTAGTGGTTTGGTAGTGGGGCGGCCCCACACTGAAGCTTTCTTT,CASGLVVGRPHTEAFF
-,-,TRBJ1-6,TRBV5-1,TGCGCCAGCAGCCGGGGTGGGGGAGGAATGACCTATAATTCACCCCTCCACTTT,CASSRGGGGMTYNSPLHF
TRBD1,-,TRBJ1-6,TRBV6-5,TGTGCCAGCAGTCCGGGACAGGGGCCTAGTTCACCCCTCCACTTT,CASSPGQGPSSPLHF
TRBD1,-,TRBJ1-2,TRBV6-5,TGTGCCAGCAGCTTCGGACAGGGGGGAAGCTACACCTTC,CASSFGQGGSYTF
TRBD2,-,TRBJ2-7,TRBV6-5,TGTGCCAGCAGTTTAGCGGGGGGCTCCGAAGCCTACGAGCAGTACTTC,CASSLAGGSEAYEQYF
-,-,TRBJ1-1,TRBV12-3/TRBV12-4,TGTGCCAGCACTATGGGGGGCACTGAAGCTTTCTTT,CASTMGGTEAFF
-,-,TRBJ2-3,TRBV11-2,TGTGCCAGCAGCTCCAGGGTAGGCGGAGATACGCAGTATTTT,CASSSRVGGDTQYF
TRBD2,-,TRBJ2-1,TRBV28,TGTGCCAGCAGTCAACTAGCGGGGGGATCCAATGAGCAGTTCTTC,CASSQLAGGSNEQFF
TRBD1,-,TRBJ1-5,TRBV19,TGTGCCAGTAGTTCCGACAGGGTGAATCAGCCCCAGCATTTT,CASSSDRVNQPQHF
TRBD2,once,TRBJ2-7,TRBV6-5,TGTGCCAGCAGTACCGGGACTAGCGGGAGAAACGAGCAGTACTTC,CASSTGTSGRNEQYF
-,once,TRBJ2-2,TRBV7-2,TGTGCCAGCAGCTTGAATAGTGGCAGGGTAGCCGGGGAGCTGTTTTTT,CASSLNSGRVAGELFF